This T cell receptor (beta chain) was recovered during a study of blood T cell repertoires in COVID-19. Study in general: Acute-phase and convalescent COVID-19 samples originated in the United States, Italy and Spain.

Trimming stripped 2 bases from V and 7 bases from J, with 8 bases between. CDR1 and CDR2 (germline): SNHLY, FYNNEI. CDR3 length equals 12 residues. Clinical history as reported by participants underpinned cohort assignment. Per the study methods: By means of reference gene primer amplification, nucleated cell counts were estimated. Generated by immunoSEQ multiplex PCR, the TCRdb table keeps only in-frame clones and is missing some. V and J calls plus clone size are reproduced from that table; the DNA served to infer D and trimming. The profile shows around 300,000 clones, roughly 89% of them singletons.

This clonotype originated in a woman between 40 and 55 years old who had recovered from COVID-19. Sequenced input: PBMCs or T cells enriched from blood (not recorded which). The rearrangement links TRBV2 to TRBJ2-5; unclear D gene. The CDR3 DNA sequence: TGTGCCAGCAGTGAACCCGCCAGGACCCAGTACTTC. Its protein is CASSEPARTQYF.